The entry that follows covers one T cell receptor (beta chain) sequence. This entry is derived from a study of T cell responses to AZD1222 COVID-19 vaccine. V lost 7 bases and J lost 4, with 13 bases in between. CDR1 and CDR2 (germline): MNHEY, SVGAGI. The CDR3 covers 13 residues. Libraries were prepared by immunoSEQ multiplex PCR; TCRdb keeps only in-frame clonotypes and omits some of them. Among about 120,000 clones, around 86% were seen once, and the ten largest hold roughly 3.1%. This chain uses TRBV6-5 with TRBJ1-2, with a possible D match to TRBD1 (6 bases). This clonotype originated in an adult who received the AZD1222 COVID-19 vaccine. The sequences come from peripheral blood, collected 28 days after the second AZD1222 dose. The CDR3 sequence is CASTGGPLYGYTF. CDR3 nucleotides: TGTGCCAGCACTGGGGGGCCCCTCTATGGCTACACCTTC.